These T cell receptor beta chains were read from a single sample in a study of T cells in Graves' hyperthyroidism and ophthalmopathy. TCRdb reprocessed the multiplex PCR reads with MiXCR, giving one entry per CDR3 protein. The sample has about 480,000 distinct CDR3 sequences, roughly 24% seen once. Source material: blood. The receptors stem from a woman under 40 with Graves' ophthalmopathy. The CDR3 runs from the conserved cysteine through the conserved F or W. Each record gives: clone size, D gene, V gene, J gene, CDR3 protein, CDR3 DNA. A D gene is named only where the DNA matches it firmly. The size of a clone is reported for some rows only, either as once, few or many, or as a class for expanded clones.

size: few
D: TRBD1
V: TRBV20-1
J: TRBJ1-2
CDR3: CSAIKPGTGTYGYTF
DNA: TGCAGTGCTATCAAACCCGGGACAGGGACCTATGGCTACACCTTC

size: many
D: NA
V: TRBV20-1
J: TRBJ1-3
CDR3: CSARLLGLSGNTIYF
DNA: TGCAGTGCTAGACTCCTCGGGCTCTCTGGAAACACCATATATTTT

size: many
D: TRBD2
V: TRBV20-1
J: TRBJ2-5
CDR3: CSGQGLRAGETQYF
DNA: TGCAGTGGGCAGGGACTAAGGGCTGGAGAGACCCAGTACTTC

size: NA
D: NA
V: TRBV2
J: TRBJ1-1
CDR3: CASSTPAGNTEAFF
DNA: TGTGCCAGCAGTACCCCGGCAGGGAACACTGAAGCTTTCTTT

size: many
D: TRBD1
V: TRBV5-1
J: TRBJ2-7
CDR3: CASSLGPLDRVSYEQYF
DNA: TGCGCCAGCAGCTTGGGGCCGTTGGACAGGGTTTCCTACGAGCAGTACTTC

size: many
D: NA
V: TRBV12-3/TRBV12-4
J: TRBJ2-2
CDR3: CAGSFLSGTGELFF
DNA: TGTGCCGGCAGTTTCTTGTCAGGTACCGGGGAGCTGTTTTTT

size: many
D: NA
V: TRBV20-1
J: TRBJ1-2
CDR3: CSVSGVRANYGYTF
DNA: TGCAGTGTGTCCGGGGTGAGGGCGAACTATGGCTACACCTTC

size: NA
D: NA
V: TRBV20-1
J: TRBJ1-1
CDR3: CSAIRGGGNTEAFF
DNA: TGCAGTGCTATCCGAGGGGGTGGGAACACTGAAGCTTTCTTT

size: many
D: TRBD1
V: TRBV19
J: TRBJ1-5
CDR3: CASSRGTEYSNQPQHF
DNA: TGTGCCAGTAGTAGAGGGACAGAATATAGCAATCAGCCCCAGCATTTT

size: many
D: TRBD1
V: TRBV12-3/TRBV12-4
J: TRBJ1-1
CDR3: CASSSWTGWTEAFF
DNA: TGTGCCAGCAGTTCCTGGACAGGTTGGACTGAAGCTTTCTTT

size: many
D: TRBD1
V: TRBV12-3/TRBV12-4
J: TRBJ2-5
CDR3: CASSLSGGRETQYF
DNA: TGTGCCAGCAGTTTGTCAGGGGGCCGGGAGACCCAGTACTTC

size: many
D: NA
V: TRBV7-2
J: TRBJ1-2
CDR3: CASSLGQGTYYGYTF
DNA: TGTGCCAGCAGCTTAGGGCAGGGAACTTACTATGGCTACACCTTC

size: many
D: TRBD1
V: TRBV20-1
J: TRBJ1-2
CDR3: CSARGTGKYTF
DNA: TGCAGTGCTAGGGGGACAGGGAAGTACACCTTC

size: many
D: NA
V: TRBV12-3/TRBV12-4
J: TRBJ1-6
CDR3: CASSLNGDFSPLHF
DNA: TGTGCCAGCAGTCTAAACGGGGATTTTTCACCCCTCCACTTT

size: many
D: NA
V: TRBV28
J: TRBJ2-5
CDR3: CASSLFRGGLTPETQYF
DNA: TGTGCCAGCAGTTTATTCAGGGGAGGGTTAACTCCAGAGACCCAGTACTTC

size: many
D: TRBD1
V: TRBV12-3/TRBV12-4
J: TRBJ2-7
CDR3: CASSSNRGNSYEQYF
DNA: TGTGCCAGCAGTTCGAACAGGGGAAACTCCTACGAGCAGTACTTC

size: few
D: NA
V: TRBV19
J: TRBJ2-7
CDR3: CASSLAGYLYEQYF
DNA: TGTGCCAGTAGTTTAGCAGGTTATCTCTACGAGCAGTACTTC

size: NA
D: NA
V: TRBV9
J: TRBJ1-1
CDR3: CASSVAGVDTEAFF
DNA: TGTGCCAGCAGCGTGGCAGGGGTTGACACTGAAGCTTTCTTT

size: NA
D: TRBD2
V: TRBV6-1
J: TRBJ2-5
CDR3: CASSEAGAGGGPMVTQYF
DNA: TGTGCCAGCAGTGAAGCGGGAGCTGGCGGGGGGCCGATGGTGACCCAGTACTTC

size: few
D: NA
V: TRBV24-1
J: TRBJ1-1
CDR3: CATSDLGGTPNTEAFF
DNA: TGTGCCACCAGTGATTTAGGGGGGACACCGAACACTGAAGCTTTCTTT

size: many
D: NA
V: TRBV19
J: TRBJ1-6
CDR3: CASMPGVNSPLHF
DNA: TGTGCCAGTATGCCAGGGGTGAATTCACCCCTCCACTTT

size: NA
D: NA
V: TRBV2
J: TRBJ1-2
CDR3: CASSESVTGGYTF
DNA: TGTGCCAGCAGTGAGTCGGTCACGGGTGGCTACACCTTC

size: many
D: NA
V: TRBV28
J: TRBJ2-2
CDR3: CASSLRGPTSNTGELFF
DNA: TGTGCCAGCAGTTTACGGGGGCCCACATCGAACACCGGGGAGCTGTTTTTT

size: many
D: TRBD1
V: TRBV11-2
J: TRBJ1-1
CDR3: CASSLTGFLSEAFF
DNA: TGTGCCAGCAGCTTGACAGGGTTTCTGTCTGAAGCTTTCTTT

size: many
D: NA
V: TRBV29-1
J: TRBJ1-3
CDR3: CSVGDRAGNTIYF
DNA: TGCAGCGTTGGAGATAGGGCTGGAAACACCATATATTTT

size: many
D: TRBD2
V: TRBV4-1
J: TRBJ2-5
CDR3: CASSQGGLADGVETQYF
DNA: TGCGCCAGCAGCCAGGGTGGCCTAGCGGATGGGGTGGAGACCCAGTACTTC

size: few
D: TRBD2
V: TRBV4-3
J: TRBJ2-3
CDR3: CASSDSGRSTDTQYF
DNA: TGCGCCAGCAGCGACAGCGGGAGGAGCACAGATACGCAGTATTTT

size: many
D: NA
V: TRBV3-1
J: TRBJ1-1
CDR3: CASSERDVITMNTEAFF
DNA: TGTGCCAGCAGCGAGAGGGACGTAATTACGATGAACACTGAAGCTTTCTTT

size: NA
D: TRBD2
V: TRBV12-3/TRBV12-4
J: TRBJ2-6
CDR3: CASSARDYLSGANVLTF
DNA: TGTGCCAGCAGTGCCCGGGACTACTTGTCTGGGGCCAACGTCCTGACTTTC